This TCR beta chain was profiled in a study of T cells in Graves' hyperthyroidism and ophthalmopathy. This clonotype was detected ten times or more. Its antigen is currently unknown. Germline values: CDR1 GTSNPN, CDR2 SVGIG (reference sequence). The CDR3 extends over 20 amino acids. Trimming cost V 0 bases and J 1 base; bases outside gene matches: 15. What was amplified from RNA transcripts were TCR beta CDR3 regions. HTBI primers were used for first-round RT-PCR of the TCR CDR3. TCRdb re-derived calls from the multiplex PCR reads in MiXCR, one entry per CDR3 protein. Of 400,000 to 600,000 distinct CDR3 sequences in the sample, 15% to 20% were seen once. Fresh 10 ml peripheral blood yielded PBMCs. Study-wide points: The model identified upcoming ophthalmopathy a median roughly 6 months ahead of onset. Among clonotypes expanded in thyroid above 0.001, most were also found in blood.

Sequenced input: blood. This TCR derives from a young woman with Graves' ophthalmopathy. The chain recombines TRBV30 with TRBJ1-5, with 10 nucleotides matching TRBD1. CDR3 region: CAWSVPPGQGRGVSNQPQHF. The CDR3 nucleotides are TGTGCCTGGAGTGTACCCCCGGGACAGGGGCGGGGTGTAAGCAATCAGCCCCAGCATTTT. The entire variable domain, with the rest obtained from reference TRBV30 and TRBJ1-5, is as follows: SQTIHQWPATLVQPVGSPLSLECTVEGTSNPNLYWYRQAAGRGLQLLFYSVGIGQISSEVPQNLSASRPQDRQFILSSKKLLLSDSGFYLCAWSVPPGQGRGVSNQPQHFGDGTRLSIL.